The rows below give T cell receptor beta chains drawn from one sample of a study of blood T cells in healthy people across ages. Using its own MiXCR run on the 5' RACE reads, TCRdb lists one record per CDR3 protein. The sample includes around 1.7 million distinct CDR3 sequences, roughly 28% of them seen just once. Sequencing was performed on blood. Receptor source: a woman aged 25 to 45 in good health. Each CDR3 is given with its conserved first and last residue. A D gene is named only where the DNA matches it firmly. The size of a clone is reported for some rows only, either as once, few or many, or as a class for expanded clones.

D gene | clone size | J gene | V gene | CDR3 DNA | CDR3 protein
- | few | TRBJ1-1 | TRBV6-2/TRBV6-3 | TGTGCCAGCAGCAAGGCCAGGGAGACTGAAGCTTTCTTT | CASSKARETEAFF
- | - | TRBJ2-3 | TRBV12-3/TRBV12-4 | TGTGCCAGCAGTTACGCCCGGGGTACGCAGTATTTT | CASSYARGTQYF
- | - | TRBJ2-6 | TRBV5-5 | TGTGCCAGCAGCTTGACCAATTGGGGGGCCAACGCCCTGACTTTC | CASSLTNWGANALTF
- | many | TRBJ2-5 | TRBV7-6 | TGTGCCAGCAGCTTTGGGGGCACGGAGACCCAGTACTTC | CASSFGGTETQYF
- | - | TRBJ2-3 | TRBV20-1 | TGCAGTGCTGCGCTAGGGCGCGGGGTCCTGAGCACAGATACGCAGTATTTT | CSAALGRGVLSTDTQYF
- | - | TRBJ1-1 | TRBV7-8 | TGTGCCAGCAGCTCGAGACCTCCGGGTAAGGGCACTGAAGCTTTCTTT | CASSSRPPGKGTEAFF
- | - | TRBJ1-2 | TRBV12-3/TRBV12-4 | TGTGCCAGCAGCCGGGGGGGGATCCCCCTATATGGCTACACCTTC | CASSRGGIPLYGYTF
- | - | TRBJ1-3 | TRBV20-1 | TGCAGTGCTTCCCGGGCAAGTGGAAACACCATATATTTT | CSASRASGNTIYF
TRBD1 | - | TRBJ1-2 | TRBV30 | TGTGCCTTGACTCAGGGGGCGGTTGGCTACACCTTC | CALTQGAVGYTF
TRBD1 | - | TRBJ1-2 | TRBV6-2/TRBV6-3 | TGTGCCAGCCTGGACAGGGGAAGGGGGAATGGCTACACCTTC | CASLDRGRGNGYTF
- | few | TRBJ2-5 | TRBV15 | TGTGCCACCAGCAGAGGATCAGGCAGGGCCGAGACCCAGTACTTC | CATSRGSGRAETQYF
TRBD1 | few | TRBJ2-3 | TRBV20-1 | TGCAGTGCTGACAGGGAAACAGATACGCAGTATTTT | CSADRETDTQYF
TRBD1 | - | TRBJ2-7 | TRBV20-1 | TGCAGTGCTAGAGATGACGGGACAGTGTCCTACGAGCAGTACTTC | CSARDDGTVSYEQYF
- | few | TRBJ1-4 | TRBV6-5 | TGTGCCAGCAGTTACGGACAAAGGGATGAAAAACGGTTTTTT | CASSYGQRDEKRFF
- | - | TRBJ2-3 | TRBV12-5 | TGTGCTAGTGGTTCGAGGCGAGCGGGCCCCGCAGATACGCAGTATTTT | CASGSRRAGPADTQYF
- | - | TRBJ2-1 | TRBV19 | TGTGCCAGTAGTATTCGAGGGACTGAGCAGTTCTTC | CASSIRGTEQFF
TRBD2 | - | TRBJ2-1 | TRBV12-3/TRBV12-4 | TGTGCCACCCTGAGCGGGATCTCCCCCAATGAGCAGTTCTTC | CATLSGISPNEQFF
TRBD2 | once | TRBJ2-5 | TRBV6-2/TRBV6-3 | TGTGCCAGCAGCAGGTCAGCGGGAGAAGAGACCCAGTACTTC | CASSRSAGEETQYF
- | - | TRBJ1-5 | TRBV6-1 | TGTGCCAGCAGTGAACAAGGGGAGGATCAGCCCCAGCATTTT | CASSEQGEDQPQHF
- | - | TRBJ1-1 | TRBV10-3 | TGTGCCATCAGTGAGAGGGACTGTATGAACACTGAAGCTTTCTTT | CAISERDCMNTEAFF
TRBD1 | - | TRBJ1-2 | TRBV10-2 | TGCGCCAGCAGTGAGACCATACAGGGGGGCTACACCTTC | CASSETIQGGYTF
TRBD2 | many | TRBJ2-5 | TRBV20-1 | TGCAGTTCCTCCCCCGGGGGGGGAGAGACCCAGTACTTC | CSSSPGGGETQYF
TRBD1 | few | TRBJ1-1 | TRBV6-6 | TGTGCCAGCCACAAACAGGGGGTCACTGAAGCTTTCTTT | CASHKQGVTEAFF
TRBD1 | - | TRBJ2-5 | TRBV12-3/TRBV12-4 | TGTGCCAGCAGTTTAGCGGGACAGGGCGTCGCCCAGTACTTC | CASSLAGQGVAQYF
- | - | TRBJ2-7 | TRBV5-1 | TGCGCCGGCAGCTTGGGATCCACCATGTCCTACGAGCAGTACTTC | CAGSLGSTMSYEQYF
- | many | TRBJ2-5 | TRBV4-3 | TGCGCCAGCAGCCTCCACCCCTGGGAGACCCAGTACTTC | CASSLHPWETQYF
- | - | TRBJ2-1 | TRBV5-1 | TGCGCCAGCAGCTTAGACTGGGGGGTCATTGCCAATGAGCAGTTCTTC | CASSLDWGVIANEQFF
- | many | TRBJ2-6 | TRBV5-1 | TGTGCCAGCAGTTTTACAGGAGCAGGGGCCAACGTCCTGACTTTC | CASSFTGAGANVLTF
- | - | TRBJ1-2 | TRBV5-1 | TGCGCCAGCAGCTTTGGCAGGGGCTACACCTTC | CASSFGRGYTF
- | - | TRBJ2-4 | TRBV20-1 | TGCAGTGCTAGAGCCCCTTTTCCGGGCAATGAGCAGTACTTC | CSARAPFPGNEQYF
TRBD2 | few | TRBJ2-3 | TRBV5-4 | TGTGCCAGCAGCTTGAGACTAGCGGACACAGATACGCAGTATTTT | CASSLRLADTDTQYF